These 9 T cell receptor beta chains came from one sample sequenced in a study of T cells after yellow fever vaccination. One entry per CDR3 protein, called by TCRdb with MiXCR from the 5' RACE reads. The sample lists some 390,000 distinct CDR3 sequences; about 19% were seen once. Sequenced here: PBMCs, sampled before the yellow fever booster vaccination. Receptors originate from a man aged 18 to 29 who received the YFV17D yellow fever vaccine.

CDR3 nucleotides: TGCAGCGTTGAAACAGGGAACACTGAAGCTTTCTTT. Its protein is CSVETGNTEAFF. This chain uses TRBV29-1 with TRBJ1-1; TRBD1 might be the D (5 bases). Germline CDR1 is SQVTM and CDR2 is ANQGSEA. The CDR3 has 12 residues. V gave up 2 bases and J gave up 1 base, with 5 bases separating them.

The gene calls are TRBV4-2 and TRBJ1-2, with D unclear. Germline lookup yields CDR1 LGHNA and CDR2 YNFKEQ. V lost 1 base to trimming and J lost 8 bases, with 8 bases between them. This CDR3 has 12 residues. CDR3 nucleotides: TGTGCCAGCAGCCAAGGGATGGCCGGCTACACCTTC. It encodes CASSQGMAGYTF.

V usage is TRBV12-3 or TRBV12-4 and J usage is TRBJ2-5, with D unresolved. This CDR3 has 13 amino acids. Trimming took off 7 bases at V and 4 bases at J, with 13 bases between the two ends. The chain's CDR3 is CASTPWGPETQYF. The CDR3 DNA follows: TGTGCCAGCACCCCTTGGGGTCCAGAGACCCAGTACTTC.

This clonotype has a handful of counts. The chain carries TRBV28 and TRBJ1-5; D is uncertain. The V gene lost 8 bases and the J gene lost 4 bases, with 9 bases spanning the gap. The germline V gene has CDR1 MDHEN and CDR2 SYDVKM. The length of the CDR3 is 12 residues. As DNA, the CDR3 is TGTGCCAGCGGGCGACCGAATCAGCCCCAGCATTTT. Translation gives CASGRPNQPQHF.

This clonotype appeared a few times. The chain employs TRBV10-3 and TRBJ1-3; the D gene is possibly TRBD1 (5 bases). The V end was cut by 4 bases, the J end by 3 bases, with 10 bases between. CDR1 and CDR2 from the germline V gene are ENHRY and SYGVKD. The CDR3 runs to 14 residues. The CDR3 sequence: CAISGGAGGNTIYF. The CDR3 DNA reads as TGTGCCATCAGTGGGGGCGCAGGTGGAAACACCATATATTTT.

The gene calls are TRBV6-5 and TRBJ2-7, with 7 bases matching TRBD1. CDR3 length equals 17 residues. With V trimmed by 6 bases and J by 0 bases, 14 bases remained unmatched. Germline V gives CDR1 MNHEY, CDR2 SVGAGI. The CDR3 DNA is TGTGCCAGCAGAACCGGGACAGTGAAGGATGGCTCCTACGAGCAGTACTTC. Translation gives CASRTGTVKDGSYEQYF.

In this sample, this clonotype turned up a few times. The rearrangement uses TRBV7-6 and TRBJ2-7; TRBD1 matches at 10 bases. After removal of 6 bases from V and 4 bases from J, the junction contained 3 bases not matched to a gene. The CDR3 has 13 residues. In germline, CDR1 is SGHVS, CDR2 FNYEAQ. The CDR3 is CASRGTGVYEQYF. In DNA, the CDR3 is TGTGCCAGCAGGGGGACAGGGGTTTACGAGCAGTACTTC.

V is TRBV28 and J is TRBJ1-1, with no clear D. V dropped 8 bases and J dropped 1 base, with 14 bases sitting between them. CDR3 length: 14 amino acids. Germline V lookup: CDR1 MDHEN, CDR2 SYDVKM. CDR3 sequence (DNA): TGTGCCAGCGGCCTCCCCGGACGGAACACTGAAGCTTTCTTT. Its protein product is CASGLPGRNTEAFF.

This clonotype has just a few counts. The rearrangement links TRBV7-3 to TRBJ2-2; TRBD1 might be the D (6 bases). The CDR3 sequence is 16 residues long. Germline-derived CDR1 and CDR2 are SGHTA and FQGTGA. V was trimmed by 4 bases and J by 1 base, leaving 13 bases between them. CDR3 loop: CASSSYRVGNTGELFF. Here the CDR3 DNA reads TGTGCCAGCAGCTCCTACAGGGTCGGGAACACCGGGGAGCTGTTTTTT.